This paragraph reports one TCR beta chain. Its antigen remains unidentified. Per-base quality was not reported, and no clone a single base away is much larger than it. These data originate in a study of blood T cell repertoires in COVID-19 (TCRdb year 2020). Turning to the overall study: Samples from collaborators originated in the United States, Italy and Spain and spanned both the acute and convalescent phases of COVID-19. The material from the prospective study consisted of cDNA or gDNA derived from T cells, B-cell-depleted T cells, or PBMCs. The dataset comprised deeply sampled blood TCRbeta repertoires from subjects exposed to, actively infected with, or recovered from COVID-19. The repertoires were made available in a free public database intended to serve as a resource for research on the immune response to SARS-CoV-2. The samples were drawn from two sources: the first 160 participants of the ongoing ImmuneRACE study, and 950 to 1,500 subjects contributed by 6 global collaborators. A de-identified subject ID, COVID-19 status, age in years and sex were almost always included in the sample metadata. Where available, HLA class I and class II types were taken from metadata supplied by the sample provider and were not determined by assay-based typing.

The full study reports these points: How much clinical and demographic metadata was included differed by source and by participant, and the metadata was provided uncurated.

The collaborating institutions used their own protocols to collect whole blood in K2EDTA tubes. For TCRbeta analysis, collaborators shipped samples as frozen whole blood, isolated PBMCs, or DNA extracted from either of those sample types. TCRbeta CDR3 regions were amplified from genomic DNA using the immunoSEQ Assay, a bias-controlled multiplex PCR. Per the authors' processing: Within the assay, amplification of reference gene primers was used to estimate how many nucleated cells each sample contained. To quantify the absolute abundance of each unique TCRbeta CDR3 rearrangement, sequence reads were collapsed and filtered. For each sample, productive Simpson clonality was calculated as the square root of Simpson's diversity index over productive rearrangements. TCRdb limited this immuneACCESS table to in-frame rearrangements with V and J called. A share of clones is missing; checked studies link under half to unresolved V genes, and the rest is unexplained. From that table come the V and J calls and clone size; the DNA was used to work out D and trimming. The sample data list 200,000 to 250,000 clones, and roughly 88% of these were observed just once. The ten most abundant clones make up more than 1.4% of the sample.

Between the V and J ends, shortened by 4 bases and 2 bases respectively, the junction contains 14 bases. From the cysteine through the phenylalanine, the CDR3 covers 14 amino acids. Only the CDR3 portion is preserved as DNA: 42 bases, with reading frame beginning at the first base. From a lookup of the germline V gene, CDR1 and CDR2 are SQVTM and ANQGSEA. Sequencing used peripheral blood. This TCR came from a man aged 18 to 30 with active or convalescent COVID-19. The rearrangement joined TRBV29-1 to TRBJ1-2, with the identity of the D gene unclear. The DNA reads TGCAGCGTTGCCCCCGTGAACAGAAACTATGGCTACACCTTC. Its protein reads: CSVAPVNRNYGYTF.